This entry lists 5 T cell receptor beta chains sequenced from one sample in a study of blood T cell repertoires in COVID-19. Data came from immunoSEQ multiplex PCR; TCRdb stores just in-frame clones and leaves some out. The sample has 110,000 or so clones, approximately 84% seen once; the top ten hold approximately 3.6%. The sequenced material came from peripheral blood. The receptors stem from a man aged 35 to 55 with acute or convalescent COVID-19.

The chain couples TRBV6-1 to TRBJ1-2; TRBD1 might be the D (6 bases). V was cut by 2 bases and J by 8 bases, with 12 bases left in between. Germline CDR1 is MNHNS and CDR2 is SASEGT. CDR3 length: 13 residues. DNA for the CDR3: TGTGCCAGCAGTGAAAGGTACAGGGACGGCTACACCTTC. Encoded protein: CASSERYRDGYTF.

Of note for this clone: The sample contains more than one DNA sequence encoding this CDR3. This chain joins TRBV30 and TRBJ2-3; 7 bases are shared with TRBD1. In germline, CDR1 is GTSNPN, CDR2 SVGIG (reference sequence). V lost 1 base and J lost 5; bases outside the gene matches: 3. The CDR3 is made up of 13 amino acids. CDR3 in amino acids: CAWSEGALDTQYF. CDR3 DNA: TGTGCCTGGAGTGAGGGGGCGTTAGATACGCAGTATTTT.

The V call is TRBV9, the J call TRBJ2-3; TRBD2 matches 8 bases. The germline CDR1 and CDR2 sequences are SGDLS and YYNGEE. V was clipped by 2 bases and J by 1 base; unmatched bases: 9. This CDR3 comprises 17 residues. CDR3 amino acids: CASSVDPAGAGTDTQYF. DNA for the CDR3: TGTGCCAGCAGCGTCGACCCAGCGGGGGCCGGCACAGATACGCAGTATTTT.

The V call is TRBV27, the J call TRBJ2-3, with a tentative D call TRBD2 (5 bases). Germline CDR1 MNHEY, CDR2 SMNVEV (reference sequence). V gave up 5 bases and J gave up 8 bases, with 20 bases separating them. The CDR3 extends over 15 amino acids. Written as DNA, the CDR3 is TGTGCCAGCAGTGACCTCCGGGCTCGGAGCGGTACGCAGTATTTT. Protein: CASSDLRARSGTQYF.

This sequence joins TRBV19 and TRBJ1-4, with D hard to call. In germline, CDR1 is LNHDA, CDR2 SQIVND (reference sequence). This CDR3 spans 16 amino acids. V was trimmed by 0 bases and J by 0 bases, leaving 8 bases between them. CDR3 in amino acids: CASSIESGTTNEKLFF. The CDR3 DNA follows: TGTGCCAGTAGTATAGAGTCGGGGACAACTAATGAAAAACTGTTTTTT.